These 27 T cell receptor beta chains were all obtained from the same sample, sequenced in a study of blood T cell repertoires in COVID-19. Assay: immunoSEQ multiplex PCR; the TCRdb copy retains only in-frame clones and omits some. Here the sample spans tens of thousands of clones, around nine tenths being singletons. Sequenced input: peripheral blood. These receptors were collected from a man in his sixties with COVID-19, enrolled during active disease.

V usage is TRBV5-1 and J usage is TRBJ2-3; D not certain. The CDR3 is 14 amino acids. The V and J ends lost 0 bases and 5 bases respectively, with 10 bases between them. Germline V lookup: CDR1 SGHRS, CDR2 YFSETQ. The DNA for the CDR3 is TGCGCCAGCAGCTTGGCGTCTCTCGGAGATACGCAGTATTTT. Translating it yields CASSLASLGDTQYF.

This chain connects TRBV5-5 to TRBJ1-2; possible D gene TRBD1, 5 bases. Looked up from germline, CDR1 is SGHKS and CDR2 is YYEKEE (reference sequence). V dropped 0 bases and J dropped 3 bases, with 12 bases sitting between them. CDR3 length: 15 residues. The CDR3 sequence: CASSLARGVDYGYTF. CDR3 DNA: TGTGCCAGCAGCTTGGCACGGGGGGTGGACTATGGCTACACCTTC.

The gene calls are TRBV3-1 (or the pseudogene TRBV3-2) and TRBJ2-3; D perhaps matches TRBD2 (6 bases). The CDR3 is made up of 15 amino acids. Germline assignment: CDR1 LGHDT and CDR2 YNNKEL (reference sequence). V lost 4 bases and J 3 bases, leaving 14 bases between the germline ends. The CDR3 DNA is TGTGCCAGCAGCCGTAGCGGCTCGGAAACAGATACGCAGTATTTT. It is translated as CASSRSGSETDTQYF.

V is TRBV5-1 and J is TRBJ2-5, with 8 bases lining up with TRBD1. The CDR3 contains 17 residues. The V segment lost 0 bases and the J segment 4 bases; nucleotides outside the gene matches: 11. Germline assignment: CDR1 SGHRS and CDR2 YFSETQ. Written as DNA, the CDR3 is TGCGCCAGCAGCTTGGGTCAGGGGGCGCTAGTAGGAGAGACCCAGTACTTC. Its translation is CASSLGQGALVGETQYF.

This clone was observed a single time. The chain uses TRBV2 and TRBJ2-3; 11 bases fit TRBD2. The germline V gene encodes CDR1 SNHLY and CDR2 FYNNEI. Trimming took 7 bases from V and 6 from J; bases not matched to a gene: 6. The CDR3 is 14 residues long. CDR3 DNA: TGTGCCAGCATACGGTTAGCGGGAGGGGATACGCAGTATTTT. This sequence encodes CASIRLAGGDTQYF.

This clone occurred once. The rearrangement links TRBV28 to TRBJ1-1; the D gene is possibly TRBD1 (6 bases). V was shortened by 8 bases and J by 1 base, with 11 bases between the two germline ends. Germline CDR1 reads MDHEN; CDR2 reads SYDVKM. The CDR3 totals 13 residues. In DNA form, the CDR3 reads TGTGCCAGCGGGAACAGGGAGAACACTGAAGCTTTCTTT. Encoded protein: CASGNRENTEAFF.

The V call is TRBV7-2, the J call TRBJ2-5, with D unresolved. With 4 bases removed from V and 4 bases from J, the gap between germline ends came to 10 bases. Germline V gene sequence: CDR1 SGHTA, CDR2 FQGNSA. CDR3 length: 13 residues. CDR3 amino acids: CASSSDPGETQYF. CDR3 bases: TGTGCCAGCAGCTCCGACCCGGGAGAGACCCAGTACTTC. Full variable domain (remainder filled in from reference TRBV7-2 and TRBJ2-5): GAGVSQSPSNKVTEKGKDVELRCDPISGHTALYWYRQSLGQGLEFLIYFQGNSAPDKSGLPSDRFSAERTGGSVSTLTIQRTQQEDSAVYLCASSSDPGETQYFGPGTRLLVL.

CDR3 sequence reads: CASSQELQETQYF. DNA for the CDR3: TGTGCCAGCAGCCAAGAATTACAAGAGACCCAGTACTTC. This chain connects TRBV3-1 (or the pseudogene TRBV3-2) to TRBJ2-5, with unresolved D. Trimming took 0 bases from V and 2 from J, leaving 4 bases between them. CDR1 and CDR2 (germline): LGHDT, YNNKEL (reference sequence). CDR3 length: 13 amino acids.

The CDR3 loop reads CASSANPPGTTWNYGYTF. CDR3 nucleotide sequence: TGTGCCAGCAGCGCCAATCCTCCCGGGACAACTTGGAACTATGGCTACACCTTC. V gene TRBV21-1 combines with J gene TRBJ1-2; the table gives TRBD1 as D, unverified against the DNA. TRBV21-1 is a listed pseudogene. The CDR3 runs 18 residues.

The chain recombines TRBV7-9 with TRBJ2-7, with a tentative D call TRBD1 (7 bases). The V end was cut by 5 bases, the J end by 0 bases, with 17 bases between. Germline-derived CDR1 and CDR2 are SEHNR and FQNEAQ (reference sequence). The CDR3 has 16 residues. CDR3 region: CASSRGTATSSYEQYF. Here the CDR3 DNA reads TGTGCCAGCAGCCGGGGGACAGCTACCAGCTCCTACGAGCAGTACTTC.

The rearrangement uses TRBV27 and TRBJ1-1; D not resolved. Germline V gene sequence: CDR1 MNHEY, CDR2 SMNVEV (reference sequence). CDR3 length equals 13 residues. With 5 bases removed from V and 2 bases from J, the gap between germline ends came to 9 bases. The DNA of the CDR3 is TGTGCCAGCAGTCCCGGTTTTAACACTGAAGCTTTCTTT. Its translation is CASSPGFNTEAFF.

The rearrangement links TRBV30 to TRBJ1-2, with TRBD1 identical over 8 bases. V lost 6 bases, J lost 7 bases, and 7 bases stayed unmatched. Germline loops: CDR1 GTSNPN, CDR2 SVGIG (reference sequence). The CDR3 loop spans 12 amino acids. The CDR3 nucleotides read TGTGCCTGCCAACAGGGGGGGGCTGGCTACACCTTC. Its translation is CACQQGGAGYTF.

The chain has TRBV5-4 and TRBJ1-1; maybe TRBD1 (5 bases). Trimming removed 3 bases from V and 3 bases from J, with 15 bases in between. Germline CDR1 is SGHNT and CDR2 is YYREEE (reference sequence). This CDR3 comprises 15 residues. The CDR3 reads CASSSTAPRHTEAFF. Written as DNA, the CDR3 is TGTGCCAGCAGCTCGACAGCGCCTCGGCACACTGAAGCTTTCTTT.

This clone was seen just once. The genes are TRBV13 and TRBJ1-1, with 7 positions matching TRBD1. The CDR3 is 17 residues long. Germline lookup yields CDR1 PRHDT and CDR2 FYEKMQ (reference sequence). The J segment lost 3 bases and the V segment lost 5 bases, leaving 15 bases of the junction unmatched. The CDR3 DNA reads TGTGCCAGCAGCCTAATTACTGACAGGGTGGGGGACACTGAAGCTTTCTTT. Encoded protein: CASSLITDRVGDTEAFF.

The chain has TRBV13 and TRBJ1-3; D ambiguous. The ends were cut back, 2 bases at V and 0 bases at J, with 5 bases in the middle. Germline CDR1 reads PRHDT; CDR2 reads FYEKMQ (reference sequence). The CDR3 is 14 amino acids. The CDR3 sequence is CASSLTSSGNTIYF. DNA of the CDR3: TGTGCCAGCAGCTTAACCAGCTCTGGAAACACCATATATTTT. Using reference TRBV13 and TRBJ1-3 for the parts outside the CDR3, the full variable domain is AAGVIQSPRHLIKEKRETATLKCYPIPRHDTVYWYQQGPGQDPQFLISFYEKMQSDKGSIPDRFSAQQFSDYHSELNMSSLELGDSALYFCASSLTSSGNTIYFGEGSWLTVV.

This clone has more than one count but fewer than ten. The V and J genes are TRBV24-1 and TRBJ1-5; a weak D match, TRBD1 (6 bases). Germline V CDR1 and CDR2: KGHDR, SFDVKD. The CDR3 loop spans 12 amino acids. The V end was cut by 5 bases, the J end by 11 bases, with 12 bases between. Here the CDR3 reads CATSGPGGAQHF. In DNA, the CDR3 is TGTGCCACCAGTGGCCCTGGGGGCGCCCAGCATTTT.

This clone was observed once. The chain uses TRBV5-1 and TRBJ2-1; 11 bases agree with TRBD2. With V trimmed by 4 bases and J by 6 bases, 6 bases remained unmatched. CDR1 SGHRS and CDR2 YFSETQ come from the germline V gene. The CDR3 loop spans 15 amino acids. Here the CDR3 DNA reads TGCGCCAGCAGCAGTACTAGCGGGGGACGCAATGAGCAGTTCTTC. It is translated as CASSSTSGGRNEQFF.

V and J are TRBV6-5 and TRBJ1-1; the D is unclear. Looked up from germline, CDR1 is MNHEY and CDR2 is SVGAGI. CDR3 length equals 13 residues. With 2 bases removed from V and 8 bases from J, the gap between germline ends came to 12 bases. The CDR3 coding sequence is TGTGCCAGCAGTTACCAGGCGGGCGGAGAAGCTTTCTTT. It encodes CASSYQAGGEAFF.

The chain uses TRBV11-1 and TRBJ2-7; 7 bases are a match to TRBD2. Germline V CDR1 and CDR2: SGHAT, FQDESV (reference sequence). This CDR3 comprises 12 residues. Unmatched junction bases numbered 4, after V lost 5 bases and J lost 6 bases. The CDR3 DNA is TGTGCCAGCAGCCCGCCGGGGGGCGAGCAGTACTTC. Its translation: CASSPPGGEQYF.

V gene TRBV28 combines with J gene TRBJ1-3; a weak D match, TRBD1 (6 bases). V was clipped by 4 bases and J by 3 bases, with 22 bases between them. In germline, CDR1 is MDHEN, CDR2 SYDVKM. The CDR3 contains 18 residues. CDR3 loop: CASSSHQLRTARGNTIYF. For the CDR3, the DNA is TGTGCCAGCAGTTCTCACCAACTACGGACAGCCCGTGGAAACACCATATATTTT.

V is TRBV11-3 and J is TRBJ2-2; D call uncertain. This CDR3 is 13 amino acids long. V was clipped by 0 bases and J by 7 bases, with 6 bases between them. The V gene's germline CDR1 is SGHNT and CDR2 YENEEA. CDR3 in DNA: TGTGCCAGCAGCTTAGATCGTGTCGGGGAGCTGTTTTTT. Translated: CASSLDRVGELFF. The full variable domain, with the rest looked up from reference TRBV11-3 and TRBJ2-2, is EAGVVQSPRYKIIEKKQPVAFWCNPISGHNTLYWYLQNLGQGPELLIRYENEEAVDDSQLPKDRFSAERLKGVDSTLKIQPAELGDSAVYLCASSLDRVGELFFGEGSRLTVL.

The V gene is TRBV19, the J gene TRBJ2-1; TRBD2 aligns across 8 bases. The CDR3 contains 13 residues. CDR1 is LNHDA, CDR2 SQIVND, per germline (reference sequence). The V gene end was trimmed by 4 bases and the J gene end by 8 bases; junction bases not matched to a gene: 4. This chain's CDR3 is CASSRTSMDEQFF. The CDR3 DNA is TGTGCCAGTAGTAGGACTAGCATGGATGAGCAGTTCTTC. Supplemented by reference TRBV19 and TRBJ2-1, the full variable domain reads DGGITQSPKYLFRKEGQNVTLSCEQNLNHDAMYWYRQDPGQGLRLIYYSQIVNDFQKGDIAEGYSVSREKKESFPLTVTSAQKNPTAFYLCASSRTSMDEQFFGPGTRLTVL.

This CDR3 reads CSATDRGGNTIYF. In DNA, the CDR3 is TGCAGTGCTACTGACAGGGGGGGAAACACCATATATTTT. J is TRBJ1-3 and V is TRBV20-1; 9 bases map to TRBD1. J lost 4 bases, V lost 4 bases, and 2 bases had no gene match. This CDR3 region has 13 residues. Per germline, CDR1 DFQATT and CDR2 SNEGSKA (reference sequence).

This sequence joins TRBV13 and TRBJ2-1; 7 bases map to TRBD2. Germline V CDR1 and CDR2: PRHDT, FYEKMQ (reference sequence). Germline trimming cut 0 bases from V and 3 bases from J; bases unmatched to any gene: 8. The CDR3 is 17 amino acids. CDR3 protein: CASSLGSRTRGYNEQFF. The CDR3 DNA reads TGTGCCAGCAGCTTAGGGTCGCGGACTAGAGGCTACAATGAGCAGTTCTTC.

The CDR3 DNA reads as TGCGCCAGCAGCCAAGGGGATAGCGGGAGGGCCGGGATGGCAGATACGCAGTATTTT. Its protein product is CASSQGDSGRAGMADTQYF. This chain links TRBV4-3 with TRBJ2-3; TRBD2 matches 11 bases. After removal of 1 base from V and 4 bases from J, the junction contained 13 bases not matched to a gene. CDR3 size: 19 residues. Germline loops: CDR1 LGHNA, CDR2 YSLEER.

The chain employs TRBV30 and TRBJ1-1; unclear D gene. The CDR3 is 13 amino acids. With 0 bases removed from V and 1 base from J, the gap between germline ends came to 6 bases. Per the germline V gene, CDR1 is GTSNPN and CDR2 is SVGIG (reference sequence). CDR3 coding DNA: TGTGCCTGGAGTGTACGCGGGAACACTGAAGCTTTCTTT. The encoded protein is CAWSVRGNTEAFF.

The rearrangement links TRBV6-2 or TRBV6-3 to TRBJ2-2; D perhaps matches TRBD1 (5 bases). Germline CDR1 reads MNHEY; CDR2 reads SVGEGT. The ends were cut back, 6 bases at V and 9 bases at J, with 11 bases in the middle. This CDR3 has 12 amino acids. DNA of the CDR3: TGTGCCAGCAGCTCAGGGTCCTGGGAGCTGTTTTTT. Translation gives CASSSGSWELFF.